This TCR beta chain is drawn from a study of neurological immune-mediated disorders. CDR1 SEHNR and CDR2 FQNEAQ come from the germline V gene (reference sequence). The V end was cut by 5 bases, the J end by 9 bases, with 8 bases between. This CDR3 contains 11 residues. General observations from the study: Phylogenetic grouping assigned the repertoires of 18 of 34 multiple sclerosis patients to a single related-CDR3 cluster, representing a possible signature.

It was by 5'RACE with 10-nucleotide random UMIs that the cDNA was made. Each CDR3 protein gets one entry after TCRdb re-called the 5' RACE reads with MiXCR. The sample holds about 55,000 distinct CDR3 sequences; roughly 3.8% are singletons and the top ten take 6.5%. This clonotype was seen only a few times. Its specificity is not known. Stored at -80 C, 2 million PBMCs were the source of the unsorted libraries. Material: PBMCs. The origin of this receptor is a man in his fifties or sixties with multiple sclerosis. The chain couples TRBV7-9 to TRBJ2-1; D not certain. The CDR3 here is CASSGMGEQFF. In nucleotides, the CDR3 is TGTGCCAGCAGCGGTATGGGTGAGCAGTTCTTC.